The T cell receptor (beta chain) under discussion was sequenced for a study of T cells after posttransplantation cyclophosphamide. Study-wide findings and caveats: After PTCy, TRB diversity resembled that of CNI/methotrexate controls. Skin or GI-infiltrating T cells shared few TRB sequences with blood. Donor-recipient repertoire similarity was low at 1-2 months, rising over year one.

This related bone marrow graft donor gave peripheral blood on the day of marrow donation. Method: immunoSEQ multiplex PCR; TCRdb's copy keeps in-frame clones and lacks some. The table includes about 6,900 clones, roughly 97% detected once. About this clone itself: Its antigen remains unknown.

This clonotype was obtained from a woman aged 25 to 45 in good health and a related stem cell transplant donor. The sample was naive CD8+ T cells sorted from PBMCs.

The CDR3 DNA reads TGTGCCAGCAGCTTGAGAAGCGGATCTAGCACAGATACGCAGTATTTT. It encodes CASSLRSGSSTDTQYF. The gene calls are TRBV7-6 and TRBJ2-3; tentatively, D is TRBD2 (5 bases). The V gene lost 3 bases and the J gene lost 0 bases, with 13 bases spanning the gap. The CDR3 consists of 16 residues. Per germline, CDR1 SGHVS and CDR2 FNYEAQ.